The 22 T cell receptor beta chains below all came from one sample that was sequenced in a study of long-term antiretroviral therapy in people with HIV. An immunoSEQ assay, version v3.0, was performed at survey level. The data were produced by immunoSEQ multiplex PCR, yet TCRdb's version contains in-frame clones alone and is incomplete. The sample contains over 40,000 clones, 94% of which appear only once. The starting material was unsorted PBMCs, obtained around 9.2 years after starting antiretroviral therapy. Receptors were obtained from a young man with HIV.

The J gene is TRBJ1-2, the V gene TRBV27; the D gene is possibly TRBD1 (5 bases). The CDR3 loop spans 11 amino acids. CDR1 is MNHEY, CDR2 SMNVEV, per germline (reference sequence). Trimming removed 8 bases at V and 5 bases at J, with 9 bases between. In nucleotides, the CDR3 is TGTGCCAGCGGGGCCCCGTATGGCTACACCTTC. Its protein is CASGAPYGYTF.

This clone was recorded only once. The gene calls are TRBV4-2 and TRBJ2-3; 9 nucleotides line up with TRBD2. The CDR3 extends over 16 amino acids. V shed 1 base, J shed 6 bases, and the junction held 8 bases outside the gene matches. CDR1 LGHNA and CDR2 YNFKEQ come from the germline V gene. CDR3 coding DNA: TGTGCCAGCAGCCAAGGCGTTGGCGGGGGGGTTGATACGCAGTATTTT. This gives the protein CASSQGVGGGVDTQYF.

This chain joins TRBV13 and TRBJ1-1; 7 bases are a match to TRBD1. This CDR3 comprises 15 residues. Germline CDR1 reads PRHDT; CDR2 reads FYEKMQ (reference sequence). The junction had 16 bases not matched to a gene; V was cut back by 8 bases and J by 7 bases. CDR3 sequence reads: CASEGTATGVNEAFF. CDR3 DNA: TGTGCCAGCGAGGGGACAGCCACCGGAGTTAATGAAGCTTTCTTT.

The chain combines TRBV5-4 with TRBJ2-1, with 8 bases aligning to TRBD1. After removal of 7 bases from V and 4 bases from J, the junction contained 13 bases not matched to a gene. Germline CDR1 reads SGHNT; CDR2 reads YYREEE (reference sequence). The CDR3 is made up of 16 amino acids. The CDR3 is CASGGPGTGPYNEQFF. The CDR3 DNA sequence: TGTGCCAGCGGCGGTCCTGGGACAGGCCCTTACAATGAGCAGTTCTTC.

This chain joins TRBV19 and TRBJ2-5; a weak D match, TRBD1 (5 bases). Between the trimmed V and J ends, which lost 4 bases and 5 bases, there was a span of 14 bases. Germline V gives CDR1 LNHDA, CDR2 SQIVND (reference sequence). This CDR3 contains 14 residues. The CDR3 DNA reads TGTGCCAGTAGTACTGGGCAAAAGGGGGAGACCCAGTACTTC. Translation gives CASSTGQKGETQYF.

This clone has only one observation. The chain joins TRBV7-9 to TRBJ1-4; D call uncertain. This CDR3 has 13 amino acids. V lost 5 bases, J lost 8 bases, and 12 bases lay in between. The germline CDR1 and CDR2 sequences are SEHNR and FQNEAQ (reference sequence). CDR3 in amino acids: CASSPQIDEKLFF. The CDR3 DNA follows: TGTGCCAGCAGCCCACAGATCGACGAAAAACTGTTTTTT.

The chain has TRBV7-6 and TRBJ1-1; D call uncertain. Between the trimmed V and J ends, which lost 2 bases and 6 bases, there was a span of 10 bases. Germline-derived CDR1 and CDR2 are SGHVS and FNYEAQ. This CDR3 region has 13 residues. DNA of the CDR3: TGTGCCAGCAGCTTATCGGGTCGCGCTGAAGCTTTCTTT. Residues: CASSLSGRAEAFF.

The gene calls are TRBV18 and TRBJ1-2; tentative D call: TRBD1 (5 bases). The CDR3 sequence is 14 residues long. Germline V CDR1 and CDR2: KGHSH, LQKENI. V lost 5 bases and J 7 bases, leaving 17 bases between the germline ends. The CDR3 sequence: CASSAAPQGRGYTF. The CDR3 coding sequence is TGTGCCAGCTCAGCGGCTCCCCAGGGTCGTGGCTACACCTTC.

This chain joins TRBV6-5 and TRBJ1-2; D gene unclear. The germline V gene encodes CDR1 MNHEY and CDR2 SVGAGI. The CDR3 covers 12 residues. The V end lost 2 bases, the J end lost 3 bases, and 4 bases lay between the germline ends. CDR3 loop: CASSYADYGYTF. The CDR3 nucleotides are TGTGCCAGCAGTTACGCTGACTATGGCTACACCTTC.

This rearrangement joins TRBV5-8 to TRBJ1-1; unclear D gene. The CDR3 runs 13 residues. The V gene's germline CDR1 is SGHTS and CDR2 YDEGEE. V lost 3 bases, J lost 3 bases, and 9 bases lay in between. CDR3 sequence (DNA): TGTGCCAGCAGCTATCGGGGTGACACTGAAGCTTTCTTT. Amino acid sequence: CASSYRGDTEAFF.

The CDR3 here is CASSQGPGGLYEQYV. CDR3 bases: TGTGCCAGCAGCCAGGGTCCCGGGGGGCTCTACGAGCAGTACGTC. The V gene is TRBV6-6, the J gene TRBJ2-7, with D tentatively TRBD2 (7 bases). Per germline, CDR1 MNHNY and CDR2 SVGAGI (reference sequence). V lost 6 bases and J 3 bases, leaving 18 bases between the germline ends. This CDR3 is built from 15 residues.

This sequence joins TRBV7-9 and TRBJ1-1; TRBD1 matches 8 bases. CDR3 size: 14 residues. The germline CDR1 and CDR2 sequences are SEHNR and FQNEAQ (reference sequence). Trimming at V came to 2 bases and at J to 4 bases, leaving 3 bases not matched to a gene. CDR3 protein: CASSLSGGGTEAFF. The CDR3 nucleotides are TGTGCCAGCAGCTTATCAGGGGGCGGCACTGAAGCTTTCTTT.

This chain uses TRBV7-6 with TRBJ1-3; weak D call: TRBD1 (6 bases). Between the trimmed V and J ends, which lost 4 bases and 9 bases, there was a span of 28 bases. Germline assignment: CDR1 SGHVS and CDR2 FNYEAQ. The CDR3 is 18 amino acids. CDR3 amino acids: CASSSRGGTPDSYRTIYF. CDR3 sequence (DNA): TGTGCCAGCAGCTCACGGGGGGGGACGCCGGACAGCTATCGCACCATATATTTT.

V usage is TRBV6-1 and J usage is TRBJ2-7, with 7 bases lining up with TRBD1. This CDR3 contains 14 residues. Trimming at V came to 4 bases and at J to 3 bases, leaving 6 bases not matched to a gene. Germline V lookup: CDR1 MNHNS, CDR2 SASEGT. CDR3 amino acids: CASSAGTDLYEQYF. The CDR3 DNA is TGTGCCAGCAGTGCCGGGACAGACCTCTACGAGCAGTACTTC.

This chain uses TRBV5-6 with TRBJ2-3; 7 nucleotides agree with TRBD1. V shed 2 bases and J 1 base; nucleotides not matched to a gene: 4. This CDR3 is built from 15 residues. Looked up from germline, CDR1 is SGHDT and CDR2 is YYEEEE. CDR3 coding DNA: TGTGCCAGCAGCTTCGAGGGGGCGGGCACAGATACGCAGTATTTT. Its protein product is CASSFEGAGTDTQYF.

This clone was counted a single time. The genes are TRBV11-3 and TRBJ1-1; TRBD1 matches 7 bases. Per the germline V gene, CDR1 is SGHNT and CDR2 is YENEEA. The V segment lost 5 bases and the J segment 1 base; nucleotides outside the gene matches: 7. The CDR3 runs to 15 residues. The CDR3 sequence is CASSPGGHRNTEAFF. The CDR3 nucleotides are TGTGCCAGCAGCCCAGGGGGGCATCGGAACACTGAAGCTTTCTTT.

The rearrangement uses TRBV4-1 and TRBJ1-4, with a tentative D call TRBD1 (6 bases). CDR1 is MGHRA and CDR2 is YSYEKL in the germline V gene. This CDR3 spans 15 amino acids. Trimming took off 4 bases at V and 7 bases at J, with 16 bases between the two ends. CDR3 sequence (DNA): TGCGCCAGCAGCCCGTCACAGGGTTTGCCTGAAAAACTGTTTTTT. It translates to CASSPSQGLPEKLFF.

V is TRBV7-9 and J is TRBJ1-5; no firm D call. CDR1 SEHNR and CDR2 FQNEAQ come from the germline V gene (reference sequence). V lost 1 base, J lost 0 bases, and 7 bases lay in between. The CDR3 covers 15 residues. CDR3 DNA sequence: TGTGCCAGCAGCTTAGGCTCATATAGCAATCAGCCCCAGCATTTT. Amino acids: CASSLGSYSNQPQHF.

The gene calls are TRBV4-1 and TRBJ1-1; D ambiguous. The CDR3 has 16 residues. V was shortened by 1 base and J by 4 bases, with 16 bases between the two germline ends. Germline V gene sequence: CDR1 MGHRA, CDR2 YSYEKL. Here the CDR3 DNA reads TGCGCCAGCAGCCAAGGCCGGAACTACGTTCGCACTGAAGCTTTCTTT. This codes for CASSQGRNYVRTEAFF.

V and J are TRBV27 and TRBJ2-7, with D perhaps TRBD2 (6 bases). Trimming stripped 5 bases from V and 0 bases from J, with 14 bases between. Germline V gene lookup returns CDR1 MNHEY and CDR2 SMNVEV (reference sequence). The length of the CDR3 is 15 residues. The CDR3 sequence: CASSPGLLSSYEQYF. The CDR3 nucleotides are TGTGCCAGCAGTCCGGGACTTCTAAGCTCCTACGAGCAGTACTTC.

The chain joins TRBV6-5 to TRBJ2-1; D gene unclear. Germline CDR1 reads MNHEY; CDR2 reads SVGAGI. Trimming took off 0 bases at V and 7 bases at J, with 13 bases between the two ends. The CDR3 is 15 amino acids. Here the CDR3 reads CASSYSGLSSNEQFF. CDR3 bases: TGTGCCAGCAGTTACTCGGGTCTTAGTTCAAATGAGCAGTTCTTC.

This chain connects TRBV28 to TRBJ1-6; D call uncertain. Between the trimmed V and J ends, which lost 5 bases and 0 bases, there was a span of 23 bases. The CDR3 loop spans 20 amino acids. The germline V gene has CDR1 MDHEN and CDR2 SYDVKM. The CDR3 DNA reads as TGTGCCAGCAGTCTCCGGCGGCGATGGAGGGAGAGCTCCTATAATTCACCCCTCCACTTT. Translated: CASSLRRRWRESSYNSPLHF.